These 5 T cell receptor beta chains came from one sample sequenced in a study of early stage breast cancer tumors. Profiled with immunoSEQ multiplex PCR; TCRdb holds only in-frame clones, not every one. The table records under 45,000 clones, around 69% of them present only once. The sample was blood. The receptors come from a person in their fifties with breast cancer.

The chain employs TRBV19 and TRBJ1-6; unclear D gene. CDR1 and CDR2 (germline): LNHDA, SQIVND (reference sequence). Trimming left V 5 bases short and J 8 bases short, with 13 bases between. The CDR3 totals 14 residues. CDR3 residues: CASSSGEGHSPLHF. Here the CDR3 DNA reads TGTGCCAGTAGTTCTGGGGAGGGCCATTCACCCCTCCACTTT.

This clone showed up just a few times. The CDR3 here is CASSEQGLSGYTF. The CDR3 DNA follows: TGTGCCAGCAGCGAACAGGGCCTCTCTGGCTACACCTTC. V is TRBV7-2 and J is TRBJ1-2, with D possibly TRBD1 on 6 matching bases. Germline V gene data show CDR1 as SGHTA and CDR2 as FQGNSA. V was clipped by 5 bases and J by 7 bases, with 14 bases between them. The CDR3 is 13 amino acids.

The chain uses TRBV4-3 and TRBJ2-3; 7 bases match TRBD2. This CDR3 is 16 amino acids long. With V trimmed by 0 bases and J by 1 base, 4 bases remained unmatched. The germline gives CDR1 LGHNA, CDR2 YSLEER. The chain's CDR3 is CASSQEILAGTDTQYF. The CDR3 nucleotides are TGCGCCAGCAGCCAAGAGATCCTAGCGGGCACAGATACGCAGTATTTT.

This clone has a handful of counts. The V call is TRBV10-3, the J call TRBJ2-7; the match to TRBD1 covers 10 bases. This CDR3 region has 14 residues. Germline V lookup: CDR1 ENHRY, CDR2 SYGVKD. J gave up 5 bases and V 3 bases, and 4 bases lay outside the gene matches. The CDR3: CAISDRDRGDEQYF. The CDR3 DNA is TGTGCCATCAGTGACCGGGACAGGGGCGACGAGCAGTACTTC.

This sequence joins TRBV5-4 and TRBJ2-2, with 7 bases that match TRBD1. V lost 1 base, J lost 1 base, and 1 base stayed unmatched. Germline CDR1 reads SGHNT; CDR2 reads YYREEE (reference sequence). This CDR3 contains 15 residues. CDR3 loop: CASSLPGGNTGELFF. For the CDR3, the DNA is TGTGCCAGCAGCTTGCCAGGGGGGAACACCGGGGAGCTGTTTTTT.